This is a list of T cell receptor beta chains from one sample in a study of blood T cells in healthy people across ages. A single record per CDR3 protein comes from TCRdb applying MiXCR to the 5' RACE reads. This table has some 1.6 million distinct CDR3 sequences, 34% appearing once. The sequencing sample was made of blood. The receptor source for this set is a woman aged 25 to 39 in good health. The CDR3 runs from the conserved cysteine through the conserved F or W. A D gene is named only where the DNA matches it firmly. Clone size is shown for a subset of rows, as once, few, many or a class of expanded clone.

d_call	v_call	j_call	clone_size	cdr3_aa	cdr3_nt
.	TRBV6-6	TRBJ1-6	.	CASTGFYNSPLHF	TGTGCCAGTACAGGTTTCTATAATTCACCCCTCCACTTT
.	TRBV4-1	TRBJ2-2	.	CASSQDDGELFF	TGCGCCAGCAGCCAAGACGACGGGGAGCTGTTTTTT
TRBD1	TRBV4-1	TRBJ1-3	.	CASSQPTKGARGNTIYF	TGCGCCAGCAGCCAACCCACGAAGGGGGCGCGGGGAAACACCATATATTTT
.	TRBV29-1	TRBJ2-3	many	CSVEGAVTDTQYF	TGCAGCGTTGAGGGTGCGGTCACAGATACGCAGTATTTT
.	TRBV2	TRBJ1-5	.	CASSEGSVQPQHF	TGTGCCAGCAGTGAGGGCAGTGTTCAGCCCCAGCATTTT
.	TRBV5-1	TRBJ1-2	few	CASSLPSSWDDGYTF	TGCGCCAGCAGCCTGCCTTCATCTTGGGATGATGGCTACACCTTC
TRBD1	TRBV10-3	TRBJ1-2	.	CAISDRDRVTLYGYTF	TGTGCCATCAGTGATAGGGACAGGGTCACCCTCTATGGCTACACCTTC
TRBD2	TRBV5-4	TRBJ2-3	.	CASSFAGLRTDTQYF	TGTGCCAGCAGCTTCGCGGGACTACGCACAGATACGCAGTATTTT
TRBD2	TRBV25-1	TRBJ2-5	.	CASSELAAQETQYF	TGTGCCAGCAGCGAACTAGCGGCACAAGAGACCCAGTACTTC
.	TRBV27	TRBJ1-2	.	CASSLSGIPNYGYTF	TGTGCCAGCAGTTTATCGGGGATCCCTAACTATGGCTACACCTTC
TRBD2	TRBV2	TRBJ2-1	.	CASKGPSGSFPYNEQFF	TGTGCCAGCAAGGGCCCTAGCGGGAGTTTCCCCTACAATGAGCAGTTCTTC
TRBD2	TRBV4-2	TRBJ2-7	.	CASSQEDSGGAQGEQYF	TGTGCCAGCAGCCAAGAAGATAGCGGGGGGGCCCAGGGTGAGCAGTACTTC
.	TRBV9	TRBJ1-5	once	CASGVGPGANQPQHF	TGTGCCAGCGGCGTAGGGCCGGGGGCGAATCAGCCCCAGCATTTT
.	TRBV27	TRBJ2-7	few	CASGNSYEQYF	TGTGCCAGCGGTAATTCCTACGAGCAGTACTTC
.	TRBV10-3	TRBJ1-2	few	CAISESLYGYTF	TGTGCCATCAGTGAGTCCTTGTATGGCTACACCTTC
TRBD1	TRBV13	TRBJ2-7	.	CASKGIGGTYEQYF	TGTGCCAGCAAGGGTATAGGGGGCACCTACGAGCAGTACTTC
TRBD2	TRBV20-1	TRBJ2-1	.	CSARVRTSGRNEQFF	TGCAGTGCTAGAGTTAGGACTAGCGGGAGGAATGAGCAGTTCTTC
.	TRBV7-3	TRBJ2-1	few	CASSLGWGPYNEQFF	TGTGCCAGCAGCTTAGGGTGGGGGCCCTACAATGAGCAGTTCTTC
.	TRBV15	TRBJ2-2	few	CATRQGAGELFF	TGTGCCACCAGACAGGGAGCCGGGGAGCTGTTTTTT
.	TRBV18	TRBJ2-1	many	CASSPTKFGEQFF	TGTGCCAGCTCACCAACGAAGTTCGGTGAGCAGTTCTTC
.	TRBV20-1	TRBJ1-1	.	CSASSLKNTEAFF	TGCAGTGCTAGCAGCCTAAAAAACACTGAAGCTTTCTTT
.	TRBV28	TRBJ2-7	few	CASSPPLEGSSYEQYF	TGTGCCAGCAGTCCTCCCCTCGAGGGGAGCTCCTACGAGCAGTACTTC
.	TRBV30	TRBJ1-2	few	CAWTKNYGYTF	TGTGCCTGGACGAAAAACTATGGCTACACCTTC
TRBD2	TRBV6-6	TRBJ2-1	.	CASSYSVSGDEQFF	TGTGCCAGCAGTTATTCTGTGAGCGGGGATGAGCAGTTCTTC
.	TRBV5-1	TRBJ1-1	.	CASSPTGRFEAFF	TGCGCCAGCAGCCCTACAGGGAGGTTTGAGGCTTTCTTT
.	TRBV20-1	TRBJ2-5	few	CSASGPTETQYF	TGCAGTGCTTCCGGGCCGACGGAGACCCAGTACTTC
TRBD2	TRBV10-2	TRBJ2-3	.	CASGLAGVGDTQYF	TGCGCCAGTGGACTAGCGGGAGTAGGAGATACGCAGTATTTT
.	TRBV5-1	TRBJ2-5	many	CASSLDTAGTQYF	TGCGCCAGCAGCTTAGACACCGCCGGGACCCAGTACTTC
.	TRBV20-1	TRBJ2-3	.	CSAPDYLRDTQYF	TGCAGTGCTCCAGACTACCTACGGGATACGCAGTATTTT
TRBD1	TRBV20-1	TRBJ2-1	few	CSARDPGGSYNEQFF	TGCAGTGCTAGAGACCCAGGGGGCTCCTACAATGAGCAGTTCTTC
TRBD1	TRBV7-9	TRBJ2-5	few	CASSLLTGGMETQYF	TGTGCCAGCAGCTTACTAACAGGGGGAATGGAGACCCAGTACTTC
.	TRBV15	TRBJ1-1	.	CATSTQGVGTEAFF	TGTGCCACCAGCACCCAGGGTGTCGGTACTGAAGCTTTCTTT
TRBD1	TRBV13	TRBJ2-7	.	CASSLINQGETRYF	TGTGCCAGCAGCTTAATTAATCAGGGGGAGACCCGGTACTTC
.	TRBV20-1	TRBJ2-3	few	CSARAKGVVGLDTQYF	TGCAGTGCTAGAGCCAAAGGAGTTGTCGGATTAGATACGCAGTATTTT
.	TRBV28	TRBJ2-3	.	CASSLSNRVTDTQYF	TGTGCCAGCAGTTTATCGAACAGGGTCACAGATACGCAGTATTTT
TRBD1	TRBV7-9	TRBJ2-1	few	CASSFTRQGDNEQFF	TGTGCCAGCAGCTTTACCCGACAGGGCGACAATGAGCAGTTCTTC
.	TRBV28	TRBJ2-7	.	CASSCSGSLYEQYF	TGTGCCAGCAGTTGTTCGGGGTCCCTCTACGAGCAGTACTTC
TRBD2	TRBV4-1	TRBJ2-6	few	CASSQVVLAGYSGANVLTF	TGCGCCAGCAGCCAAGTAGTACTAGCGGGGTACTCTGGGGCCAACGTCCTGACTTTC
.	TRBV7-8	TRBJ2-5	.	CASSPRSPIGYGTQYF	TGTGCCAGCAGCCCTAGGTCCCCAATCGGTTATGGGACCCAGTACTTC
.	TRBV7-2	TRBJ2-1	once	CASTRGRGTYNEQFF	TGTGCCAGCACCCGGGGCAGGGGAACCTACAATGAGCAGTTCTTC
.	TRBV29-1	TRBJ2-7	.	CSVEEGTCEQYF	TGCAGCGTTGAGGAAGGAACCTGCGAGCAGTACTTC
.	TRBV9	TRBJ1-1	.	CASSVGGQNTEAFF	TGTGCCAGCAGCGTAGGTGGACAGAACACTGAAGCTTTCTTT
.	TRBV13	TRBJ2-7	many	CASSSLGAGTYEQYF	TGTGCCAGCAGCTCCCTAGGGGCGGGAACCTACGAGCAGTACTTC
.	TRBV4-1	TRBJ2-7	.	CASSQDRGTVELSYEQYF	TGCGCCAGCAGCCAAGATCGCGGGACCGTCGAATTATCCTACGAGCAGTACTTC
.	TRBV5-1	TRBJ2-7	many	CASSWAQGDEQYF	TGCGCCAGCAGCTGGGCACAGGGCGACGAGCAGTACTTC
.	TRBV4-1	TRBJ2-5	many	CASSPRLGLTQYF	TGCGCCAGCAGCCCCAGACTAGGCCTTACCCAGTACTTC
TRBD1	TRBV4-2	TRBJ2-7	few	CASSQEAGGRFVEQYF	TGTGCCAGCAGCCAAGAAGCAGGGGGCCGGTTCGTCGAGCAGTACTTC
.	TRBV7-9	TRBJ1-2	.	CASSFQQTSGYTF	TGTGCCAGCAGTTTCCAACAGACTTCTGGCTACACCTTC
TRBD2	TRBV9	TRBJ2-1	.	CASSPRLAGAISSYNEQFF	TGTGCCAGCAGCCCTCGACTAGCGGGAGCTATTAGCTCCTACAATGAGCAGTTCTTC
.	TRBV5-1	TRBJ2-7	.	CASSLRSQGEQYF	TGCGCCAGCAGCCTCCGGTCCCAGGGCGAGCAGTACTTC
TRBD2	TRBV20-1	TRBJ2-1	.	CRVSGSPIDRTSSYNEQFF	TGCAGGGTTAGCGGGAGCCCGATCGATCGCACCAGCTCCTACAATGAGCAGTTCTTC